The 18 T cell receptor beta chains listed next were all sequenced from one sample in a study of blood T cell repertoires in COVID-19 (dated by TCRdb to about 2020). Library preparation employed the immunoSEQ multiplex PCR assay. TCRdb mirrors the immuneACCESS table, restricted to in-frame sequences. Some clones are absent from its copies; in checked studies, under half trace to an unresolved V gene, and the reason for the others is unknown. For this sample the table gives a few hundred thousand clones, of which 88% were detected only once. In total, the top ten clones hold roughly 8% of the sample. The material sequenced was PBMCs or T cells enriched from blood (not recorded which). These receptors came from an older woman who had recovered from COVID-19.

V and J are TRBV7-2 and TRBJ2-5; 12 positions agree with TRBD2. V trimming: 6 bases; J trimming: 2 bases; junction bases outside the gene matches: 4. This CDR3 is 15 amino acids long. In germline, CDR1 is SGHTA, CDR2 FQGNSA. DNA of the CDR3: TGTGCCAGCAGTCGACTAGCGGGGGCTCAAGAGACCCAGTACTTC. Its protein product is CASSRLAGAQETQYF.

This clone was seen once. This chain uses TRBV12-2 with TRBJ1-2. TRBV12-2 is annotated as a pseudogene. The CDR3 contains 17 residues. The CDR3 reads CASRLATWRGPNYGYTF. CDR3 DNA sequence: TGTGCAAGTCGCTTAGCTACGTGGAGAGGGCCGAACTATGGCTACACCTTC.

The V call is TRBV11-2, the J call TRBJ2-3; TRBD2 aligns across 9 bases. Trimming took 1 base from V and 5 from J; bases not matched to a gene: 10. The CDR3 is 17 amino acids. Per the germline V gene, CDR1 is SGHAT and CDR2 is FQNNGV. The CDR3 region has the DNA TGTGCCAGCAGCTTAGTACGACTAGCGGAGGAAAAAGATACGCAGTATTTT. Its translation is CASSLVRLAEEKDTQYF. The whole variable domain, filled in from reference TRBV11-2 and TRBJ2-3, reads EAGVAQSPRYKIIEKRQSVAFWCNPISGHATLYWYQQILGQGPKLLIQFQNNGVVDDSQLPKDRFSAERLKGVDSTLKIQPAKLEDSAVYLCASSLVRLAEEKDTQYFGPGTRLTVL.

This sequence joins TRBV28 and TRBJ1-1, with TRBD1 identical over 8 bases. The CDR3 covers 15 residues. Germline assignment: CDR1 MDHEN and CDR2 SYDVKM. V shed 8 bases, J shed 1 base, and the junction held 9 bases outside the gene matches. The CDR3 loop is CASQYRQGWNTEAFF. The CDR3 DNA sequence: TGTGCCAGCCAGTACCGACAGGGGTGGAACACTGAAGCTTTCTTT. Filled out from reference TRBV28 and TRBJ1-1, the complete variable domain reads DVKVTQSSRYLVKRTGEKVFLECVQDMDHENMFWYRQDPGLGLRLIYFSYDVKMKEKGDIPEGYSVSREKKERFSLILESASTNQTSMYLCASQYRQGWNTEAFFGQGTRLTVV.

The V call is TRBV7-2, the J call TRBJ1-5, with D uncertain. V gave up 4 bases and J gave up 6 bases, with 7 bases separating them. CDR1 is SGHTA and CDR2 is FQGNSA in the germline V gene. This CDR3 comprises 12 residues. The CDR3 region is CASSSFSQPQHF. The DNA of the CDR3 is TGTGCCAGCAGCTCCTTTTCTCAGCCCCAGCATTTT.

This chain uses TRBV6-5 with TRBJ1-1; a weak D match, TRBD1 (6 bases). The germline V and J ends were trimmed by 6 bases and 0 bases, with 11 bases remaining between them. This CDR3 is built from 14 residues. Germline V gives CDR1 MNHEY, CDR2 SVGAGI. CDR3: CASRNRDMNTEAFF. Written as DNA, the CDR3 is TGTGCCAGCAGAAACAGGGACATGAACACTGAAGCTTTCTTT.

V and J are TRBV20-1 and TRBJ1-2; weak D call: TRBD1 (5 bases). Trimming stripped 0 bases from V and 13 bases from J, with 12 bases between. CDR1 and CDR2 (germline): DFQATT, SNEGSKA (reference sequence). The CDR3 totals 11 residues. The CDR3 loop is CSARDSGDATF. The CDR3 DNA reads as TGCAGTGCTAGAGATAGCGGGGACGCCACCTTC.

The rearrangement links TRBV4-1 to TRBJ1-2, with 7 bases aligning to TRBD1. The V segment lost 0 bases and the J segment 4 bases; nucleotides outside the gene matches: 11. Per germline, CDR1 MGHRA and CDR2 YSYEKL. The CDR3 loop spans 17 amino acids. CDR3 residues: CASSQEGQAALGYGYTF. For the CDR3, the DNA is TGCGCCAGCAGCCAAGAAGGACAGGCGGCTTTGGGCTATGGCTACACCTTC.

V is TRBV5-4 and J is TRBJ2-3; 10 bases fit TRBD2. This CDR3 spans 15 amino acids. In germline, CDR1 is SGHNT, CDR2 YYREEE (reference sequence). The junction had 10 bases not matched to a gene; V was cut back by 6 bases and J by 6 bases. The CDR3 bases are TGTGCCAGCACCTTTGGTAGCGGGGGGAGGGATACGCAGTATTTT. Translated: CASTFGSGGRDTQYF.

CDR3 loop: CASSWSGGASNEQFF. The CDR3 DNA sequence: TGTGCCAGCAGCTGGAGCGGGGGGGCCTCCAATGAGCAGTTCTTC. The chain couples TRBV5-4 to TRBJ2-1; 10 nucleotides line up with TRBD2. CDR3 length: 15 amino acids. After removal of 3 bases from V and 6 bases from J, the junction contained 6 bases not matched to a gene. Germline-derived CDR1 and CDR2 are SGHNT and YYREEE (reference sequence).

This chain joins TRBV5-1 and TRBJ2-2; TRBD1 is a possible D gene (7 bases). The CDR3 contains 16 residues. Trimming removed 0 bases at V and 4 bases at J, with 13 bases between. In germline, CDR1 is SGHRS, CDR2 YFSETQ. The CDR3 DNA sequence: TGCGCCAGCAGCTTGGCAAGACAGGGAGGCACCGGGGAGCTGTTTTTT. Encoded protein: CASSLARQGGTGELFF.

Only one count was recorded for this clone. The chain is built from TRBV28 and TRBJ1-2; 9 bases agree with TRBD1. V was pared by 7 bases and J by 6 bases, with 6 bases of the junction left unmatched. The CDR3 consists of 13 residues. CDR1 is MDHEN and CDR2 is SYDVKM in the germline V gene. Written as DNA, the CDR3 is TGTGCCAGCAACCAGGGACAGGGAAATGGCTACACCTTC. Protein sequence: CASNQGQGNGYTF.

This chain uses TRBV5-1 with TRBJ2-2, with 8 bases matching TRBD1. V was clipped by 5 bases and J by 4 bases; unmatched bases: 1. The germline gives CDR1 SGHRS, CDR2 YFSETQ. The CDR3 sequence is 13 residues long. In nucleotides, the CDR3 is TGCGCCAGCAGGGACAGGGCCACCGGGGAGCTGTTTTTT. This translates into CASRDRATGELFF. Looking up the rest from reference TRBV5-1 and TRBJ2-2 gives the full variable domain: KAGVTQTPRYLIKTRGQQVTLSCSPISGHRSVSWYQQTPGQGLQFLFEYFSETQRNKGNFPGRFSGRQFSNSRSEMNVSTLELGDSALYLCASRDRATGELFFGEGSRLTVL.

This chain uses TRBV6-4 with TRBJ2-3; 9 nucleotides line up with TRBD2. This CDR3 contains 14 residues. The J segment lost 10 bases and the V segment lost 6 bases, leaving 11 bases of the junction unmatched. Germline V gene sequence: CDR1 MRHNA, CDR2 SNTAGT. CDR3 in DNA: TGTGCCAGCAGGGCAGCGGGGGGCTATCGGGCGCAGTATTTT. It is translated as CASRAAGGYRAQYF.

The chain combines TRBV19 with TRBJ2-6; D is ambiguous. V was clipped by 5 bases and J by 0 bases, with 5 bases between them. From germline, CDR1 is LNHDA and CDR2 SQIVND (reference sequence). The CDR3 loop spans 14 amino acids. The chain's CDR3 is CASSPSSGANVLTF. The CDR3, as DNA: TGTGCCAGTAGTCCGAGCTCTGGGGCCAACGTCCTGACTTTC.

The chain uses TRBV10-3 and TRBJ2-7; D is ambiguous. The CDR3 extends over 11 amino acids. Germline CDR1 and CDR2: ENHRY and SYGVKD. Trimming took off 7 bases at V and 0 bases at J, with 4 bases between the two ends. DNA for the CDR3: TGTGCCATCAACAGCTCCTACGAGCAGTACGTC. Amino acids: CAINSSYEQYV.

This chain links TRBV19 with TRBJ1-1; 8 nucleotides line up with TRBD1. This CDR3 comprises 16 residues. V shed 6 bases, J shed 4 bases, and the junction held 13 bases outside the gene matches. CDR1 and CDR2 (germline): LNHDA, SQIVND (reference sequence). CDR3 protein: CASRPAMDRVGTEAFF. The CDR3 bases are TGTGCCAGTAGGCCCGCCATGGACAGGGTGGGCACTGAAGCTTTCTTT.

This sequence joins TRBV5-4 and TRBJ1-4; 8 bases line up with TRBD1. CDR3 size: 14 residues. Unmatched junction bases numbered 4, after V lost 3 bases and J lost 6 bases. Germline V gene data show CDR1 as SGHNT and CDR2 as YYREEE (reference sequence). The CDR3 sequence is CASSYRGRDEKLFF. DNA for the CDR3: TGTGCCAGCAGCTACAGGGGGAGAGATGAAAAACTGTTTTTT.